This T cell receptor (beta chain) stems from a study of blood T cell repertoires in COVID-19. Looking at the study overall: The United States, Italy and Spain were the sources of the acute and convalescent COVID-19 samples. The cDNA or gDNA used as material had been derived from T cells, B-cell-depleted T cells, or PBMCs.

As originally analysed: How many nucleated cells were present was estimated from reference gene primer amplification. Assay used: immunoSEQ multiplex PCR; TCRdb lists only in-frame clones, some missing. Clonal size and the V and J genes are those of that table, whereas D and trimming came from the DNA. Here the sample spans roughly 300,000 clones, about nine tenths being singletons. The Seattle patients, enrolled during active infection, were followed longitudinally. Input material: peripheral blood. The clonotype was recovered from a woman aged 25 to 39 with COVID-19, enrolled during active disease.

The DNA of the CDR3 is TGTGCCAGCTCACCCTTTGGACAGGGGAGCTCCTATAATTCACCCCTCCACTTT. As protein: CASSPFGQGSSYNSPLHF. J is TRBJ1-6 and V is TRBV18; TRBD1 matches at 9 bases. Germline values: CDR1 KGHSH, CDR2 LQKENI. The J segment lost 0 bases and the V segment lost 3 bases, leaving 6 bases of the junction unmatched. The CDR3 is 18 amino acids. Full variable domain (remainder filled in from reference TRBV18 and TRBJ1-6): NAGVMQNPRHLVRRRGQEARLRCSPMKGHSHVYWYRQLPEEGLKFMVYLQKENIIDESGMPKERFSAEFPKEGPSILRIQQVVRGDSAAYFCASSPFGQGSSYNSPLHFGNGTRLTVT.